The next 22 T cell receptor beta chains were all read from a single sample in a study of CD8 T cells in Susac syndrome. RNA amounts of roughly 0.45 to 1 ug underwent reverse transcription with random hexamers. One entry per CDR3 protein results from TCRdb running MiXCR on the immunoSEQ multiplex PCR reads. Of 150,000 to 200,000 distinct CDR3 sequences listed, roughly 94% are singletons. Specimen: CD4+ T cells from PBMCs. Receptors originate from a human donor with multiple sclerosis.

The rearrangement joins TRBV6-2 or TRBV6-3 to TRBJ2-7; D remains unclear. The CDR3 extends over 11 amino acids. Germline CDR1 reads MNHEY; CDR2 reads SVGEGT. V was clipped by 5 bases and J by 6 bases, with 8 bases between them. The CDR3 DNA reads TGTGCCAGCAGTAACCAAGGCGAGCAGTACTTC. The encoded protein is CASSNQGEQYF.

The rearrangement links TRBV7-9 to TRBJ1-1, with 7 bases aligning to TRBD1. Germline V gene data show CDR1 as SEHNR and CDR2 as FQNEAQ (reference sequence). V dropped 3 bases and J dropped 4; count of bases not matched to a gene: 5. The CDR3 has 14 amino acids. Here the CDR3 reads CASSFLEGATEAFF. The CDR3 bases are TGTGCCAGCAGCTTTCTGGAGGGGGCCACTGAAGCTTTCTTT.

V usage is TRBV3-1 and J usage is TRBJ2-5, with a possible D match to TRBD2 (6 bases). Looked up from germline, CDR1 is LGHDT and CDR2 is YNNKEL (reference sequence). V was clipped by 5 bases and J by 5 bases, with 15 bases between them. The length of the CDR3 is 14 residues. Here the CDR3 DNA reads TGTGCCAGCAGCGCCTTGAGAGGGAGGGAGACCCAGTACTTC. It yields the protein CASSALRGRETQYF.

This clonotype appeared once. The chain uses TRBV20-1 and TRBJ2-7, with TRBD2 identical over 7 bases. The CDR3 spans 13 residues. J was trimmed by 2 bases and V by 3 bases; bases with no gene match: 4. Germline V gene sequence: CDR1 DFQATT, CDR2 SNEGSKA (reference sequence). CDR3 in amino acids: CSASYRGAYEQYF. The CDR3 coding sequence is TGCAGTGCTAGTTATCGGGGGGCCTACGAGCAGTACTTC.

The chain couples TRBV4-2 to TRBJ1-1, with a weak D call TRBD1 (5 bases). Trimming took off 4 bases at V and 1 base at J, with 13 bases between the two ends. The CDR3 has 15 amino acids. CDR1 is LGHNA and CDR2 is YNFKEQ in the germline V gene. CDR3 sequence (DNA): TGTGCCAGCAGCCTAACCGACAGATCGAACACTGAAGCTTTCTTT. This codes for CASSLTDRSNTEAFF.

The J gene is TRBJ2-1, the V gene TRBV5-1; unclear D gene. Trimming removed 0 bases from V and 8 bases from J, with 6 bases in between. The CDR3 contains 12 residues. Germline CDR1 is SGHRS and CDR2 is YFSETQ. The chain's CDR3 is CASSLALHEQFF. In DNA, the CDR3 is TGCGCCAGCAGCTTGGCCTTGCATGAGCAGTTCTTC.

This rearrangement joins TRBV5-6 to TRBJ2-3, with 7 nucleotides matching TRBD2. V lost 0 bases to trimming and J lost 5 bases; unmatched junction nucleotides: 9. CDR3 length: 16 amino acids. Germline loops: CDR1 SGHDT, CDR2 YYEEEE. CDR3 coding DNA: TGTGCCAGCAGCTTGGGGCTAGCGGACGCCGAAGATACGCAGTATTTT. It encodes CASSLGLADAEDTQYF.

The CDR3 spells CAIAPTGGGIDEQYF. The CDR3 bases are TGTGCCATCGCCCCGACAGGGGGCGGGATCGACGAGCAGTACTTC. V is TRBV24-1 and J is TRBJ2-7; 10 bases are shared with TRBD1. The germline V gene encodes CDR1 KGHDR and CDR2 SFDVKD. This CDR3 has 15 residues. With V trimmed by 11 bases and J by 5 bases, 14 bases remained unmatched.

CDR3 bases: TGTGCCACCAGTGAGGGGGCGCGGGAGCAGTTCTTC. It yields the protein CATSEGAREQFF. The rearrangement joins TRBV24-1 to TRBJ2-1; TRBD1 is a possible D gene (6 bases). Between the trimmed V and J ends, which lost 4 bases and 10 bases, there was a span of 10 bases. Per the germline V gene, CDR1 is KGHDR and CDR2 is SFDVKD. This CDR3 is 12 amino acids long.

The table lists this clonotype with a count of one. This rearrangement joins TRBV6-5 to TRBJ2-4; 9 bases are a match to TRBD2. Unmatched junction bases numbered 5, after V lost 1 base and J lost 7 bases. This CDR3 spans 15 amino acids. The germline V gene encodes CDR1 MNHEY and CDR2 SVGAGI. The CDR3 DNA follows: TGTGCCAGCAGTTACTTTGGGGGGACTAGCAACATTCAGTACTTC. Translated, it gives CASSYFGGTSNIQYF.

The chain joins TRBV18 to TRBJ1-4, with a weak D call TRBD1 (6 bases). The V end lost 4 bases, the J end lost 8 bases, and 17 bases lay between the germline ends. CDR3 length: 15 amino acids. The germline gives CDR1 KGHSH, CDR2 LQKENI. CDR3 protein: CASSQFAGTMEKLFF. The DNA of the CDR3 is TGTGCCAGCTCACAGTTTGCTGGGACAATGGAAAAACTGTTTTTT.

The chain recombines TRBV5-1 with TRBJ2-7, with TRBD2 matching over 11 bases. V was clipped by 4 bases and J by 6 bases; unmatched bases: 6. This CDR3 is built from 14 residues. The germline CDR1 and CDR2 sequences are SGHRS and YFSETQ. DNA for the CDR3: TGCGCCAGCAGCGGAACTAGCGGGAGTCGCGAGCAGTACTTC. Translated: CASSGTSGSREQYF.

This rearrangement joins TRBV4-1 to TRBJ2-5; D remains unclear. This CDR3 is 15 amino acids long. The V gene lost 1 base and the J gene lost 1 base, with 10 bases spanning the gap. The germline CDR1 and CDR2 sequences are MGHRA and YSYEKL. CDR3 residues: CASSQGAWTQETQYF. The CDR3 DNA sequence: TGCGCCAGCAGCCAAGGGGCGTGGACCCAAGAGACCCAGTACTTC.

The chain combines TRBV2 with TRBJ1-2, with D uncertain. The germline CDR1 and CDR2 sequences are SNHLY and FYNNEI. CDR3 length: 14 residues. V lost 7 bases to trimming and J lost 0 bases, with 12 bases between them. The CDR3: CASKEGSANYGYTF. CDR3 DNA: TGTGCCAGCAAAGAGGGTTCGGCTAACTATGGCTACACCTTC.

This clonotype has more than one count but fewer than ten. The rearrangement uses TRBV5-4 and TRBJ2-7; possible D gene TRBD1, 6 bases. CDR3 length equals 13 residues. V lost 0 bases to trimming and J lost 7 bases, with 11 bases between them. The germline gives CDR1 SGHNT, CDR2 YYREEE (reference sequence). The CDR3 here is CASSLVAGVEQYF. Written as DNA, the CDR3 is TGTGCCAGCAGCTTGGTTGCAGGGGTGGAGCAGTACTTC. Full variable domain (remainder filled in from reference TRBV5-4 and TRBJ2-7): ETGVTQSPTHLIKTRGQQVTLRCSSQSGHNTVSWYQQALGQGPQFIFQYYREEENGRGNFPPRFSGLQFPNYSSELNVNALELDDSALYLCASSLVAGVEQYFGPGTRLTVT.

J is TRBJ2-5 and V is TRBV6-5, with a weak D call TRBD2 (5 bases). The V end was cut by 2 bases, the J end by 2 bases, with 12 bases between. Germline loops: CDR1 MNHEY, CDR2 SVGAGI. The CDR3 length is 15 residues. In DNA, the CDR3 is TGTGCCAGCAGTTACAGGTCGGGGTTTCAAGAGACCCAGTACTTC. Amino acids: CASSYRSGFQETQYF.

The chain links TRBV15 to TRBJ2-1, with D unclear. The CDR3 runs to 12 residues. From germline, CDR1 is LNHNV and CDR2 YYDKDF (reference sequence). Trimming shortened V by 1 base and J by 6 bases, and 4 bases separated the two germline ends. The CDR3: CATSRGSNEQFF. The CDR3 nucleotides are TGTGCCACCAGCAGAGGGAGCAATGAGCAGTTCTTC.

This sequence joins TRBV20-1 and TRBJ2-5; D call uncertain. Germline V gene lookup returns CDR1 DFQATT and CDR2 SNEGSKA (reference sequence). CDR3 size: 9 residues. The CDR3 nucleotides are TGCATCGCCCCCGGGACCCAGTACTTC. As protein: CIAPGTQYF.

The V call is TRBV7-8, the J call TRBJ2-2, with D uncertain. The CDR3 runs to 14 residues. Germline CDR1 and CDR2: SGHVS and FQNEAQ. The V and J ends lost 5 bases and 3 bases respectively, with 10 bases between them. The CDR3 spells CASSTRADTGELFF. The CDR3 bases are TGTGCCAGCAGCACCCGGGCGGACACCGGGGAGCTGTTTTTT.

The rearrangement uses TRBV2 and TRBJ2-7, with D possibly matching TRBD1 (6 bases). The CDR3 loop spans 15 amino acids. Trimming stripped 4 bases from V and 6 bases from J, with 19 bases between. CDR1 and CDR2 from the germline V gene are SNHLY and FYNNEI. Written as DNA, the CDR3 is TGTGCCAGCAGTGGCCGGGACCCAGGGGTTGGCGAGCAGTACTTC. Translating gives CASSGRDPGVGEQYF.

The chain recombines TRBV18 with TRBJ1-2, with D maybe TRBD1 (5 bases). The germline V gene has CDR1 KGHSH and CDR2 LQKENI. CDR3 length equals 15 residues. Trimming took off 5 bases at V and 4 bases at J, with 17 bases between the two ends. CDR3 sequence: CASSSGTQGGYGYTF. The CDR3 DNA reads TGTGCCAGCTCATCAGGGACTCAGGGAGGCTATGGCTACACCTTC.

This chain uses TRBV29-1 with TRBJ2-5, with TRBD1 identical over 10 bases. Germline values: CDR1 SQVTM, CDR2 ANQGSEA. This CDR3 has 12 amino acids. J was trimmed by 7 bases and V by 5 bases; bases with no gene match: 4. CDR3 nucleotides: TGCAGCGTTTTCGGACAGGGGGGGACCCAGTACTTC. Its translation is CSVFGQGGTQYF.